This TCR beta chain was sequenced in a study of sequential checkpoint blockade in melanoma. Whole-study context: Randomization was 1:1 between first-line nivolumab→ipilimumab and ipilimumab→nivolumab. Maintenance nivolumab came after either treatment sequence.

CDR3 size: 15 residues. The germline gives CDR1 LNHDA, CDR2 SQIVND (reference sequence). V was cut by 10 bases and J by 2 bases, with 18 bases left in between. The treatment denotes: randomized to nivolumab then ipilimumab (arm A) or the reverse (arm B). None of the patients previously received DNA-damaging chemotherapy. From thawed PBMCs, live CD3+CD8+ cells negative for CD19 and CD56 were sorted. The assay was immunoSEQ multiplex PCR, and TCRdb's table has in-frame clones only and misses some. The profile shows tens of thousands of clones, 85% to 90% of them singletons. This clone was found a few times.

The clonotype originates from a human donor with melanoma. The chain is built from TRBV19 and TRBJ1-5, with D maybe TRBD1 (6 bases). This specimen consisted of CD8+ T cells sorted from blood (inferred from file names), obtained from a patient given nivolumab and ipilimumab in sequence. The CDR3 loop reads CAIATQGIGNQPQHF. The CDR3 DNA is TGTGCCATCGCCACCCAGGGGATTGGCAATCAGCCCCAGCATTTT. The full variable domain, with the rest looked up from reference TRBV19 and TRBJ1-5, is DGGITQSPKYLFRKEGQNVTLSCEQNLNHDAMYWYRQDPGQGLRLIYYSQIVNDFQKGDIAEGYSVSREKKESFPLTVTSAQKNPTAFYLCAIATQGIGNQPQHFGDGTRLSIL.